The 30 T cell receptor beta chains listed next were all sequenced from one sample in a study of beta chain features in type 1 diabetes. All of the isolated RNA was reverse transcribed, so expressed TCRB transcripts were sequenced. Profiled with immunoSEQ multiplex PCR; TCRdb holds only in-frame clones, not every one. In the table there are 900,000 or so clones, 15% to 20% of which are singletons. Sequences were obtained from naive CD4+ T cells from blood. All receptors come from a woman aged 18-29 years in good health.

The gene calls are TRBV18 and TRBJ2-2; D is uncertain. Germline loops: CDR1 KGHSH, CDR2 LQKENI. This CDR3 is built from 15 residues. V lost 6 bases and J 1 base, leaving 12 bases between the germline ends. CDR3 coding DNA: TGTGCCAGCTCTCGGAGTGTGGAGAACACCGGGGAGCTGTTTTTT. It yields the protein CASSRSVENTGELFF. The variable domain in full, with the rest retrieved from reference TRBV18 and TRBJ2-2, is NAGVMQNPRHLVRRRGQEARLRCSPMKGHSHVYWYRQLPEEGLKFMVYLQKENIIDESGMPKERFSAEFPKEGPSILRIQQVVRGDSAAYFCASSRSVENTGELFFGEGSRLTVL.

This clone was picked up a small number of times. This chain uses TRBV9 with TRBJ2-1, with 13 bases lining up with TRBD2. Losses at the gene ends were 5 bases for V and 8 bases for J; bases not matched to a gene: 7. This CDR3 is built from 15 residues. Germline lookup yields CDR1 SGDLS and CDR2 YYNGEE. The CDR3 region has the DNA TGTGCCAGCAGGAAAACTAGCGGGAGGGCGGATGAGCAGTTCTTC. Amino acid sequence: CASRKTSGRADEQFF.

This clone was picked up a small number of times. V and J are TRBV20-1 and TRBJ2-1; 8 bases are a match to TRBD2. Germline lookup yields CDR1 DFQATT and CDR2 SNEGSKA (reference sequence). CDR3 size: 10 residues. The J segment lost 16 bases and the V segment lost 3 bases, leaving 5 bases of the junction unmatched. The CDR3 bases are TGCAGTGCTAGCGGGAGGGCGGCATTCTTC. It specifies CSASGRAAFF.

Concerning this clone itself: Different DNA sequences within this sample yield the same CDR3. The J gene is TRBJ2-7, the V gene TRBV20-1; D is undetermined. The CDR3 has 11 residues. The germline CDR1 and CDR2 sequences are DFQATT and SNEGSKA (reference sequence). V was pared by 0 bases and J by 4 bases, with 4 bases between. CDR3 bases: TGCAGTGCTAGAGATCTGTACGAGCAGTACTTC. Translating gives CSARDLYEQYF.

This clone occurred a few times. The chain carries TRBV11-1 and TRBJ2-1; D remains ambiguous. The germline V gene encodes CDR1 SGHAT and CDR2 FQDESV (reference sequence). This CDR3 comprises 14 residues. V gave up 3 bases and J gave up 0 bases, with 6 bases separating them. CDR3 residues: CASSFHSSYNEQFF. The CDR3 DNA sequence: TGTGCCAGCAGCTTTCATAGCTCCTACAATGAGCAGTTCTTC. Combining the CDR3 with reference TRBV11-1 and TRBJ2-1 gives the whole variable domain EAEVAQSPRYKITEKSQAVAFWCDPISGHATLYWYRQILGQGPELLVQFQDESVVDDSQLPKDRFSAERLKGVDSTLKIQPAELGDSAMYLCASSFHSSYNEQFFGPGTRLTVL.

The chain couples TRBV7-2 to TRBJ2-1, with D tentatively TRBD2 (5 bases). V lost 2 bases and J 5 bases, leaving 16 bases between the germline ends. Germline CDR1 and CDR2: SGHTA and FQGNSA. The CDR3 runs 16 residues. CDR3 sequence: CASSLSVSGRHNEQFF. CDR3 coding DNA: TGTGCCAGCAGCTTAAGTGTGAGCGGACGTCACAATGAGCAGTTCTTC.

V usage is TRBV11-2 and J usage is TRBJ1-5; D is ambiguous. V lost 5 bases and J 2 bases, leaving 13 bases between the germline ends. CDR1 is SGHAT, CDR2 FQNNGV, per germline. This CDR3 contains 15 residues. The DNA of the CDR3 is TGTGCCAGCAGCCTCCTCCGGATCGGCAATCAGCCCCAGCATTTT. Residues: CASSLLRIGNQPQHF.

This clone has just a few counts. V is TRBV18 and J is TRBJ2-5; TRBD1 agrees at 8 bases. The CDR3 extends over 15 amino acids. Germline V lookup: CDR1 KGHSH, CDR2 LQKENI. The ends lost 3 bases at V and 5 bases at J; junction bases unmatched: 8. The CDR3 sequence is CASSPTQGGVETQYF. The CDR3 nucleotides are TGTGCCAGCTCACCGACACAGGGGGGTGTGGAGACCCAGTACTTC. The complete variable domain, with remaining parts taken from reference TRBV18 and TRBJ2-5, reads NAGVMQNPRHLVRRRGQEARLRCSPMKGHSHVYWYRQLPEEGLKFMVYLQKENIIDESGMPKERFSAEFPKEGPSILRIQQVVRGDSAAYFCASSPTQGGVETQYFGPGTRLLVL.

V usage is TRBV18 and J usage is TRBJ2-5; D is possibly TRBD2 (5 bases). The V end was cut by 6 bases, the J end by 1 base, with 15 bases between. The germline CDR1 and CDR2 sequences are KGHSH and LQKENI. The CDR3 loop spans 15 amino acids. Here the CDR3 DNA reads TGTGCCAGCTCTTCCCAGCGAGGGTTCCAAGAGACCCAGTACTTC. This translates into CASSSQRGFQETQYF.

This clone was detected only a few times. This chain uses TRBV29-1 with TRBJ2-3; weak D call: TRBD1 (6 bases). The CDR3 contains 14 residues. V lost 7 bases and J lost 0, with 14 bases in between. CDR1 and CDR2 from the germline V gene are SQVTM and ANQGSEA. The DNA for the CDR3 is TGCAGCGCCCCAGGGGTCAGGAGCACAGATACGCAGTATTTT. Its translation is CSAPGVRSTDTQYF.

This chain joins TRBV28 and TRBJ2-1; D gene uncertain. This CDR3 has 14 residues. The V and J ends lost 5 bases and 8 bases respectively, with 16 bases between them. The germline V gene has CDR1 MDHEN and CDR2 SYDVKM. CDR3 sequence reads: CASSQKLRRDEQFF. The CDR3 DNA reads as TGTGCCAGCAGTCAAAAGCTACGTCGCGATGAGCAGTTCTTC.

This clone has a handful of counts. V gene TRBV4-2 combines with J gene TRBJ2-1; D unclear. Per the germline V gene, CDR1 is LGHNA and CDR2 is YNFKEQ. This CDR3 contains 17 residues. Trimming pared 0 bases from V and 5 bases from J, leaving 17 bases between. The CDR3 sequence: CASSQDQTWRTNNEQFF. CDR3 sequence (DNA): TGTGCCAGCAGCCAAGATCAAACTTGGAGAACGAACAATGAGCAGTTCTTC.

J is TRBJ2-7 and V is TRBV7-9; D tentatively fits TRBD1 or TRBD2 (5 bases each). With 5 bases removed from V and 6 bases from J, the gap between germline ends came to 11 bases. The CDR3 has 12 amino acids. Germline assignment: CDR1 SEHNR and CDR2 FQNEAQ (reference sequence). CDR3 DNA: TGTGCCAGCAGCCACGGGACGGGCGAGCAGTACTTC. The encoded protein is CASSHGTGEQYF.

This clone has more than one count but fewer than ten. The rearrangement links TRBV9 to TRBJ2-1, with 10 bases fitting TRBD2. This CDR3 comprises 15 residues. Germline V gene sequence: CDR1 SGDLS, CDR2 YYNGEE. V lost 3 bases, J lost 3 bases, and 3 bases stayed unmatched. CDR3 in amino acids: CASSELAGYYNEQFF. CDR3 DNA sequence: TGTGCCAGCAGCGAACTAGCGGGATACTACAATGAGCAGTTCTTC.

This clone has more than one count but fewer than ten. The V gene is TRBV15, the J gene TRBJ1-3, with no clear D. Trimming shortened V by 1 base and J by 0 bases, and 10 bases separated the two germline ends. The CDR3 is made up of 16 amino acids. CDR1 LNHNV and CDR2 YYDKDF come from the germline V gene (reference sequence). CDR3 coding DNA: TGTGCCACCAGCAGAGTGAAGCTTAACTCTGGAAACACCATATATTTT. It is translated as CATSRVKLNSGNTIYF. The full variable domain, its missing parts supplied by reference TRBV15 and TRBJ1-3, is DAMVIQNPRYQVTQFGKPVTLSCSQTLNHNVMYWYQQKSSQAPKLLFHYYDKDFNNEADTPDNFQSRRPNTSFCFLDIRSPGLGDTAMYLCATSRVKLNSGNTIYFGEGSWLTVV.

The chain recombines TRBV11-3 with TRBJ2-2; 10 nucleotides agree with TRBD2. Germline V CDR1 and CDR2: SGHNT, YENEEA. This CDR3 has 15 residues. J lost 6 bases, V lost 8 bases, and 9 bases had no gene match. The CDR3 nucleotides are TGTGCCAGCGCTAGCGGGAGTTCCCTCTCCGGGGAGCTGTTTTTT. Protein product: CASASGSSLSGELFF.

A word on this clone: The same CDR3 also results from other DNA sequences found in this sample. J is TRBJ2-3 and V is TRBV5-1, with D possibly TRBD2 on 5 matching bases. The V and J ends lost 0 bases and 3 bases respectively, with 8 bases between them. Germline V lookup: CDR1 SGHRS, CDR2 YFSETQ. CDR3 length: 14 residues. The CDR3 DNA is TGCGCCAGCAGCTTGGGGGAGTCAACAGATACGCAGTATTTT. It encodes CASSLGESTDTQYF.

Here the CDR3 reads CASSSTGHPIGTDTQYF. CDR3 nucleotides: TGTGCCAGCAGTTCTACGGGACACCCCATCGGCACAGATACGCAGTATTTT. This chain links TRBV27 with TRBJ2-3; TRBD1 might be the D (6 bases). CDR3 length equals 17 residues. V lost 4 bases to trimming and J lost 1 base, with 18 bases between them. Germline loops: CDR1 MNHEY, CDR2 SMNVEV (reference sequence).

J is TRBJ2-3 and V is TRBV5-1; possible D gene TRBD1, 6 bases. The CDR3 sequence is 15 residues long. The ends were cut back, 2 bases at V and 0 bases at J, with 10 bases in the middle. CDR1 and CDR2 from the germline V gene are SGHRS and YFSETQ. The CDR3 DNA reads TGCGCCAGCAGCTTCCGGACAGCTAGCACAGATACGCAGTATTTT. Translated, it gives CASSFRTASTDTQYF.

This clone was counted only a few times. The chain combines TRBV5-1 with TRBJ2-1; 7 bases agree with TRBD1. Germline V gene sequence: CDR1 SGHRS, CDR2 YFSETQ. The J segment lost 4 bases and the V segment lost 3 bases, leaving 1 base of the junction unmatched. CDR3 length equals 13 residues. The CDR3 DNA sequence: TGCGCCAGCAGCTGGACAGGTTACAATGAGCAGTTCTTC. Translating gives CASSWTGYNEQFF.

The chain is built from TRBV28 and TRBJ2-3; 11 nucleotides match TRBD1. The germline V gene encodes CDR1 MDHEN and CDR2 SYDVKM. CDR3 size: 15 residues. The V and J ends lost 8 bases and 5 bases, in that order; junction bases with no gene match: 9. CDR3 DNA: TGTGCCAGCCGAGGGACAGGGGGTCGGAGAGATACGCAGTATTTT. Protein product: CASRGTGGRRDTQYF.

The V and J genes are TRBV6-6 and TRBJ2-7; 9 bases agree with TRBD1. Per germline, CDR1 MNHNY and CDR2 SVGAGI (reference sequence). This CDR3 region has 15 residues. Germline trimming cut 6 bases from V and 4 bases from J; bases unmatched to any gene: 10. The DNA of the CDR3 is TGTGCCAGCAGCCGAGCCGGGACAGGGATATACGAGCAGTACTTC. Its translation is CASSRAGTGIYEQYF.

This clone was seen more than once but under ten times. The chain links TRBV28 to TRBJ2-1; 8 bases match TRBD2. This CDR3 region has 17 residues. The germline CDR1 and CDR2 sequences are MDHEN and SYDVKM. The ends lost 2 bases at V and 3 bases at J; junction bases unmatched: 9. This CDR3 is CASSLIRREAHYNEQFF. The CDR3 nucleotides read TGTGCCAGCAGTTTAATACGGCGGGAGGCGCACTACAATGAGCAGTTCTTC.

V usage is TRBV4-2 and J usage is TRBJ2-1, with 13 bases identical to TRBD2. CDR1 and CDR2 (germline): LGHNA, YNFKEQ. The CDR3 loop spans 16 amino acids. The ends lost 4 bases at V and 8 bases at J; junction bases unmatched: 8. CDR3 in DNA: TGTGCCAGCAGCCTCAGGACTAGCGGGAGTTCGGATGAGCAGTTCTTC. Translated, it gives CASSLRTSGSSDEQFF.

The gene calls are TRBV2 and TRBJ2-1; 9 bases map to TRBD2. CDR1 is SNHLY and CDR2 is FYNNEI in the germline V gene. CDR3 length: 15 residues. Losses at the gene ends were 7 bases for V and 7 bases for J; bases not matched to a gene: 11. The CDR3 DNA reads TGTGCCAGCAATCGGGCTAGCGGGGCCTTTAATGAGCAGTTCTTC. This encodes CASNRASGAFNEQFF.

This clone has only a few counts. The V and J genes are TRBV6-1 and TRBJ2-7, with 9 bases matching TRBD2. Per the germline V gene, CDR1 is MNHNS and CDR2 is SASEGT. V lost 6 bases, J lost 1 base, and 7 bases stayed unmatched. The CDR3 is made up of 15 amino acids. As DNA, the CDR3 is TGTGCCAGCAGGAGGACTAGCGCCGAATCCTACGAGCAGTACTTC. It translates to CASRRTSAESYEQYF.

Only a few counts were recorded for this clone. The chain joins TRBV4-3 to TRBJ2-1; 8 bases are a match to TRBD1. In germline, CDR1 is LGHNA, CDR2 YSLEER. The CDR3 is made up of 14 amino acids. The junction had 8 bases not matched to a gene; V was cut back by 4 bases and J by 9 bases. CDR3 amino acids: CASSPLVGTGEQFF. Here the CDR3 DNA reads TGCGCCAGCAGCCCCCTGGTGGGGACAGGTGAGCAGTTCTTC.

This clone was seen more than once but under ten times. The chain joins TRBV7-2 to TRBJ2-5; TRBD2 aligns across 9 bases. V lost 5 bases to trimming and J lost 2 bases; unmatched junction nucleotides: 6. CDR1 is SGHTA and CDR2 is FQGNSA in the germline V gene. The CDR3 loop spans 15 amino acids. CDR3 protein: CASSHSGSGQETQYF. CDR3 nucleotide sequence: TGTGCCAGCAGCCATAGCGGGAGCGGACAAGAGACCCAGTACTTC.

This chain links TRBV4-3 with TRBJ1-3; D ambiguous. V shed 0 bases and J shed 0 bases, with 12 bases lying between them. Germline loops: CDR1 LGHNA, CDR2 YSLEER. This CDR3 has 17 amino acids. CDR3: CASSQDPPAYSGNTIYF. For the CDR3, the DNA is TGCGCCAGCAGCCAAGACCCCCCGGCCTACTCTGGAAACACCATATATTTT.

The chain is built from TRBV6-5 and TRBJ2-1; weak D call: TRBD2 (5 bases). The length of the CDR3 is 14 residues. Between the trimmed V and J ends, which lost 7 bases and 10 bases, there was a span of 20 bases. Per the germline V gene, CDR1 is MNHEY and CDR2 is SVGAGI. In DNA, the CDR3 is TGTGCCAGCATTCAGTCTAGCCGGGCTGGCGAGCAGTTCTTC. The encoded protein is CASIQSSRAGEQFF.